The rows below give T cell receptor beta chains drawn from one sample of a study of blood T cell repertoires in COVID-19. Method: immunoSEQ multiplex PCR; TCRdb's copy keeps in-frame clones and lacks some. The table lists approximately 110,000 clones, approximately 90% of them singletons. Sequences were obtained from peripheral blood. These receptors all stem from a man aged 45 to 65 with COVID-19, enrolled during active disease. Both conserved end residues are part of each CDR3. Fields, in order: D gene, V gene, J gene, clone size, CDR3 protein, CDR3 DNA. The D gene is left open where the match is weak. Clone size is not always given. Where it is, it says once, few, many or a class for expanded clones.

TRBD1	TRBV9	TRBJ2-1	NA	CASSRGQGAQDEQFF	TGTGCCAGCAGCCGGGGACAGGGGGCGCAGGATGAGCAGTTCTTC
NA	TRBV6-5	TRBJ1-4	NA	CASRKGATQDEKLFF	TGTGCCAGCAGGAAAGGGGCAACCCAGGATGAAAAACTGTTTTTT
NA	TRBV5-5	TRBJ2-3	NA	CASSLEDLWTSTDTQYF	TGTGCCAGCAGTCTGGAGGATTTGTGGACTAGCACAGATACGCAGTATTTT
NA	TRBV19	TRBJ1-5	NA	CASSGQISQHF	TGTGCCAGTAGTGGACAGATCTCCCAGCATTTT
NA	TRBV5-6	TRBJ2-4	NA	CASSLDWAQNIQYF	TGTGCCAGCAGCTTGGACTGGGCCCAAAACATTCAGTACTTC
NA	TRBV2	TRBJ2-2	NA	CASSDVKGITGELFF	TGTGCCAGCAGTGATGTGAAGGGGATAACCGGGGAGCTGTTTTTT
TRBD2	TRBV7-2	TRBJ2-5	NA	CASSPRTSGARETQYF	TGTGCCAGCAGCCCGAGGACTAGCGGGGCCCGGGAGACCCAGTACTTC
TRBD2	TRBV4-3	TRBJ2-7	NA	CASSREWAGTSGSHSYEQYF	TGCGCCAGCAGCCGAGAGTGGGCCGGGACTAGCGGGAGCCATTCCTACGAGCAGTACTTC
TRBD1	TRBV6-5	TRBJ1-5	NA	CASSQQGVGQPQHF	TGTGCCAGCAGTCAACAGGGGGTGGGTCAGCCCCAGCATTTT
TRBD1	TRBV5-1	TRBJ2-7	NA	CASSLSGQVNEQYF	TGCGCCAGCAGCTTGTCAGGACAGGTCAACGAGCAGTACTTC
NA	TRBV12-5	TRBJ2-5	NA	CASGFRGNGVTQYF	TGTGCTAGTGGTTTCCGGGGAAACGGAGTGACCCAGTACTTC
NA	TRBV18	TRBJ2-1	NA	CASSPVQGSDYNEQFF	TGTGCCAGCTCACCGGTTCAGGGTTCGGACTACAATGAGCAGTTCTTC
NA	TRBV4-1	TRBJ2-2	NA	CASSIRGPEGGTVSGELFF	TGCGCCAGCAGCATTCGGGGCCCTGAGGGAGGCACTGTTTCCGGGGAGCTGTTTTTT
NA	TRBV29-1	TRBJ1-2	NA	CSVDRGYTF	TGCAGCGTTGACAGAGGCTACACCTTC
NA	TRBV7-2	TRBJ2-5	few	CASSSSGTIQETQYF	TGTGCCAGCAGCTCGTCCGGGACAATCCAAGAGACCCAGTACTTC
TRBD1	TRBV30	TRBJ1-2	NA	CAWAGGGYTF	TGTGCCTGGGCAGGGGGTGGCTACACCTTC
NA	TRBV6-2/TRBV6-3	TRBJ1-5	NA	CASSRVQGGNQPQHF	TGTGCCAGCAGTAGGGTACAGGGAGGCAATCAGCCCCAGCATTTT
TRBD1	TRBV19	TRBJ2-1	NA	CASSIDLGGVPYNEQFF	TGTGCCAGTAGTATAGATCTAGGGGGCGTGCCCTACAATGAGCAGTTCTTC
NA	TRBV9	TRBJ1-2	NA	CASSVGDTNYGYTF	TGTGCCAGCAGCGTAGGGGACACCAACTATGGCTACACCTTC
TRBD1	TRBV18	TRBJ2-5	NA	CASSTTGGPQETQYF	TGTGCCAGCTCAACGACAGGGGGACCCCAAGAGACCCAGTACTTC
NA	TRBV29-1	TRBJ1-3	many	CSVRVFSGNTIYF	TGCAGCGTCCGGGTCTTCTCTGGAAACACCATATATTTT
NA	TRBV7-9	TRBJ1-2	NA	CAIRGRSNGYTF	TGTGCCATCAGGGGCAGATCTAATGGCTACACCTTC
TRBD1	TRBV3-1/TRBV3-2	TRBJ2-2	NA	CASSDRATGELFF	TGTGCCAGCAGCGACAGGGCGACCGGGGAGCTGTTTTTT
TRBD1	TRBV5-6	TRBJ1-5	NA	CASRRDRGWGQPQHF	TGTGCCAGCAGACGGGACAGGGGATGGGGTCAGCCCCAGCATTTT
NA	TRBV7-8	TRBJ1-5	NA	CASSLNEVPVHQPQHF	TGTGCCAGCAGCTTAAACGAGGTACCAGTTCATCAGCCCCAGCATTTT
TRBD2	TRBV10-2	TRBJ2-1	NA	CASSLHLGTSGSNEQFF	TGCGCCAGCAGTCTCCATTTAGGGACTAGCGGGAGCAATGAGCAGTTCTTC
TRBD2	TRBV9	TRBJ2-1	NA	CASSVGGSLINEQFF	TGTGCCAGCAGCGTCGGCGGGAGCCTCATCAATGAGCAGTTCTTC
TRBD1	TRBV9	TRBJ1-4	NA	CASSPRQGLNEKLFF	TGTGCCAGCAGCCCCCGACAGGGGCTGAATGAAAAACTGTTTTTT
TRBD2	TRBV5-8	TRBJ2-3	NA	CASTLSGRLADTQYF	TGTGCCAGCACCCTTAGCGGGAGGTTGGCAGATACGCAGTATTTT
TRBD2	TRBV5-6	TRBJ2-1	NA	CASSLSSSGRPNEQFF	TGTGCCAGCAGCTTGTCTTCCAGCGGGAGGCCCAATGAGCAGTTCTTC
NA	TRBV27	TRBJ2-3	NA	CASSLSSTDTQYF	TGTGCCAGCAGTTTGTCTAGCACAGATACGCAGTATTTT
NA	TRBV30	TRBJ2-5	NA	CAWSPFQETQYF	TGTGCCTGGAGTCCGTTTCAAGAGACCCAGTACTTC
NA	TRBV3-1/TRBV3-2	TRBJ2-1	NA	CASSQDRAGYNEQFF	TGTGCCAGCAGCCAAGATAGGGCGGGCTACAATGAGCAGTTCTTC
TRBD2	TRBV6-4	TRBJ2-3	NA	CASSVSGEGDTQYF	TGTGCCAGCAGTGTCAGCGGGGAGGGAGATACGCAGTATTTT
TRBD2	TRBV6-5	TRBJ2-1	NA	CATTGTIYNEQFF	TGTGCCACCACCGGGACTATCTACAATGAGCAGTTCTTC